This TCR beta chain was captured in a study of shared clonotypes between healthy human individuals (TCRdb year 2020). Regarding the research as a whole: The cohort included a few men and a couple of women between 18 and 49 years of age. Per donor, three plates each were used for CD4 naive and CD4 memory, two for CD8 naive, and one for CD8 memory. To estimate repertoire size and how much clonotypes are shared between individuals, the study performed deep sequencing of blood TCR repertoires from a handful of healthy adults. Different laboratories and diverse techniques were used to prepare libraries and sequence TCR repertoires, to increase sequencing depth and limit assay-specific biases. Leukapheresis yielded between about 0.8 and 8.9 billion PBMCs per donor. Beyond this particular receptor, the publication reports: Pairwise subsampling led to the expectation that sequencing depth would affect the degree of clonotype sharing among donors. Because the study included a small number of donors, the genetic and exposure-history diversity represented was limited. Approximately 5% of naive CD4, 3.5% of naive CD8, about 2.5% of memory CD4, and approximately 0.39% of memory CD8 clonotypes were shared across a few donors. Even with the large sequencing depth, rarefaction of the sorted-subset datasets indicated that sequencing was incomplete. Compared with non-shared clonotypes, the clonotypes found in all four sorted-subset donors had higher generation probabilities. Only blood was sampled, and tissue TCR repertoires likely differ from those in blood. Estimated clonotype richness was generally larger for naive than for memory subsets.

Using the deep immunoSEQ assay, multiplex PCR amplified TCR CDR3 regions from genomic DNA. Genomic DNA extracted from each cell subset was distributed evenly over all wells of several immunoSEQ 96-well plates, and each plate served as one replicate. Each replicate PCR for sorted subsets received about 180 ng genomic DNA, equal to about 30,000 T cell genomes. The purified libraries were quantified using a Qubit 3.0 fluorometer, sized with a Bioanalyzer 2100, and then quantified again using the KAPA Library Quantification kit. Every immunoSEQ 96-well plate was sequenced on a separate single-read 150-cycle Illumina NextSeq 550 flow cell. As for the original processing: The immunoSEQ output contained only junctional sequences without quality scores, so filtering could not match that applied to full-length reads. Sequences were annotated with PyIR, a Python wrapper for IgBLAST v1.9, and V/J genes and CDR3 were assigned using IMGT germline references. Any read was removed if the V/J assignment was weak (E-value above 1e-6), the CDR3 was missing, or the read contained stop codons, out-of-frame junctions, or ambiguous translated residues. V3J clonotypes were defined as sequences sharing an identical inferred V gene, J gene, and CDR3 amino acid sequence. To compute the percentage overlap between repertoires, the number of shared unique clonotypes was divided by the size of the smaller repertoire. RTK rarefaction, the Chao1 estimator, and Recon v2.1 estimates of unobserved clonotypes were used to assess repertoire richness. Generation probabilities for all TCRbeta clonotypes obtained by the gDNA method from a handful of donors were computed using OLGA. TCRdb took over this immuneACCESS table, retaining in-frame rearrangements with V and J assigned. Such tables are incomplete; in checked studies, under half of the missing clones stem from an unresolved V gene, and the remainder is unexplained. V and J calls and clone size are copied from that table; D and trimming were computed from the DNA. Counted in this sample were about 1.1 million clones; approximately 77% of them appeared once. The ten largest clones add up to approximately 0.9% of the sample.

On this clone: This receptor's antigen is unknown. Base qualities are missing; no much larger clone stands one base away.

The donors were healthy, HIV-negative adults with no recently reported acute infections or vaccinations. All donors were Caucasian adults living in Nashville, Tennessee, USA. CD4+ T cells were enriched by magnetic negative selection, after which naive cells were positively selected on CD45RA and the negative fraction was taken as the memory subset. Blood was collected by leukapheresis, and PBMCs were isolated by Ficoll-Histopaque density gradient centrifugation and then cryopreserved in liquid nitrogen vapor phase. Analytical flow cytometry was used to check the purity and quantity of every magnetically sorted T cell population. Genomic DNA was isolated from each sorted fraction and quantified by UV absorbance on a Nanodrop 2000c. The CDR3 starts with the cysteine, ends with the phenylalanine, and has 15 residues. The DNA shown is the 45-base CDR3, in frame from base 1. V is pared back by 4 bases and J by 10 bases, with 19 bases lying between the germline termini. From a lookup of the germline V gene, CDR1 and CDR2 are LGHNA and YSLEER.

The specimen sequenced was memory CD4+ T cells from PBMCs. This sample's cell subset or site label indicates: CD45RA-negative fraction. The sequence derives from a man in his late teens or twenties in good health. Some clones in this sample may be carry-over from other donors' samples. The V gene is TRBV4-3 and the J gene is TRBJ1-4; TRBD1 might be the D gene, on 5 matching bases. The CDR3 corresponds to CASSPRTVVGGKLFF. The DNA sequence is given as TGCGCCAGCAGCCCCAGGACTGTTGTGGGGGGAAAACTGTTTTTT.